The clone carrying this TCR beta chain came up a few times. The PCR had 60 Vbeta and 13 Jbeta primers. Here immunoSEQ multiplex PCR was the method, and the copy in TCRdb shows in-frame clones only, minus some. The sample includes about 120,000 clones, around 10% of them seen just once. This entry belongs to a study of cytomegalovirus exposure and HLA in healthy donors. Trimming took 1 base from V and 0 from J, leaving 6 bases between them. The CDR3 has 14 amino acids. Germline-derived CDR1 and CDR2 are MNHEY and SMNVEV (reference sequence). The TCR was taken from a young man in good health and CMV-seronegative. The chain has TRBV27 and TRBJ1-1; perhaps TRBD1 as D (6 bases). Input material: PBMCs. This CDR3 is CASSLWDMNTEAFF. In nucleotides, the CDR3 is TGTGCCAGCAGTTTATGGGACATGAACACTGAAGCTTTCTTT.